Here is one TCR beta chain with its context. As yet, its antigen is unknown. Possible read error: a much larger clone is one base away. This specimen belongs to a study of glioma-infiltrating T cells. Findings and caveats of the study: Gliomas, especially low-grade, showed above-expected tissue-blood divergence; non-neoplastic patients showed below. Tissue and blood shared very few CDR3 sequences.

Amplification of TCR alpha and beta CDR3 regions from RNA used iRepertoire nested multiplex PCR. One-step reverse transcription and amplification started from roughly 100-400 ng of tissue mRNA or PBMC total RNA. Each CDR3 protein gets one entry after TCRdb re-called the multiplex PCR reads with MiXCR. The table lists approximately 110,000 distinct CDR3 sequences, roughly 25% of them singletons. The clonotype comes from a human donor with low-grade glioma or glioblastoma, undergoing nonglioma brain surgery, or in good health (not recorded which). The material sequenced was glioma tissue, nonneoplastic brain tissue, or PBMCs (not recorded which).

The CDR3 DNA sequence: TGCAGTGCTAGGGCAGGGACTAGAGGATCCTCCTACAATGAGCAGTTCTTC. This translates into CSARAGTRGSSYNEQFF. The V call is TRBV20-1, the J call TRBJ2-1; 8 bases align to TRBD2. CDR3 size: 17 residues. Losses at the gene ends were 3 bases for V and 0 bases for J; bases not matched to a gene: 10. Germline CDR1 and CDR2: DFQATT and SNEGSKA (reference sequence).